These 21 T cell receptor beta chains originate from one sample sequenced in a study of blood T cells in healthy people across ages. The use of a sample-barcoded 5' primer and a J-beta primer mix characterized a second PCR of about 7 to 12 cycles. One entry per CDR3 protein, called by TCRdb with MiXCR from the 5' RACE reads. Of a few hundred thousand distinct CDR3 sequences listed, about 52% are singletons. The sequenced material came from blood. The receptors derive from a man in his 60s in good health.

This chain uses TRBV10-3 with TRBJ1-4; D is undetermined. Trimming shortened V by 3 bases and J by 0 bases, and 8 bases separated the two germline ends. This CDR3 has 15 residues. Per the germline V gene, CDR1 is ENHRY and CDR2 is SYGVKD. The CDR3 DNA is TGTGCCATCAGTGAATCGGCAGCAACTAATGAAAAACTGTTTTTT. This codes for CAISESAATNEKLFF.

With respect to this clonotype: A read error may be the cause here, since a much bigger clone is one base away. The gene calls are TRBV7-3 and TRBJ2-7, with 9 bases fitting TRBD1. CDR3 length: 15 residues. Per germline, CDR1 SGHTA and CDR2 FQGTGA. The CDR3 region is CASSPGQGGNYERYF. Here the CDR3 DNA reads TGTGCCAGCAGCCCGGGACAGGGTGGGAACTACGAGCGGTACTTC.

A single count supports this clonotype. The V call is TRBV11-2, the J call TRBJ2-5; D may be TRBD2 (7 bases). This CDR3 has 13 residues. Germline CDR1 is SGHAT and CDR2 is FQNNGV. Trimming removed 5 bases at V and 4 bases at J, with 11 bases between. Here the CDR3 reads CASSVGGAETQYF. The CDR3 coding sequence is TGTGCCAGCAGCGTAGGGGGGGCAGAGACCCAGTACTTC. Supplemented by reference TRBV11-2 and TRBJ2-5, the full variable domain reads EAGVAQSPRYKIIEKRQSVAFWCNPISGHATLYWYQQILGQGPKLLIQFQNNGVVDDSQLPKDRFSAERLKGVDSTLKIQPAKLEDSAVYLCASSVGGAETQYFGPGTRLLVL.

This clonotype is a singleton in its sample. V gene TRBV7-2 combines with J gene TRBJ2-7; possible D gene TRBD2, 5 bases. The J call may be faulty, since TRBJ2-5 better matches the DNA end. The CDR3 is 12 residues long. Looked up from germline, CDR1 is SGHTA and CDR2 is FQGNSA. DNA of the CDR3: TGTGCCAGCAGCCCTCTAGCCGGGACCCAGTACTTC. Its protein is CASSPLAGTQYF.

The chain combines TRBV12-3 or TRBV12-4 with TRBJ2-1; tentatively, D is TRBD1 or TRBD2 (5 bases each). The CDR3 extends over 15 amino acids. V lost 6 bases and J lost 5, with 17 bases in between. CDR3 DNA sequence: TGTGCCAGCAGCCCAGTGGGGGTCACCCACAATGAGCAGTTCTTC. Amino acids: CASSPVGVTHNEQFF.

The V gene is TRBV20-1, the J gene TRBJ2-1; a possible D gene is TRBD1 (6 bases). CDR1 is DFQATT, CDR2 SNEGSKA, per germline (reference sequence). Trimming shortened V by 3 bases and J by 2 bases, and 11 bases separated the two germline ends. The CDR3 loop spans 14 amino acids. The DNA for the CDR3 is TGCAGTGCTAGTAGTGGGGACACCTACAATGAGCAGTTCTTC. Its translation is CSASSGDTYNEQFF.

This clonotype was seen repeatedly, ten times or more. This rearrangement joins TRBV18 to TRBJ2-6; the D is unclear. V was trimmed by 3 bases and J by 2 bases, leaving 8 bases between them. The CDR3 extends over 15 amino acids. Germline V gene sequence: CDR1 KGHSH, CDR2 LQKENI. This CDR3 reads CASSPPRPGANVLTF. Here the CDR3 DNA reads TGTGCCAGCTCACCCCCGAGGCCTGGGGCCAACGTCCTGACTTTC.

The rearrangement links TRBV7-2 to TRBJ2-4; D is possibly TRBD2 (7 bases). The DNA end is a closer match to TRBJ2-7, so the J assignment may be wrong. The CDR3 runs to 15 residues. The germline V gene has CDR1 SGHTA and CDR2 FQGNSA. CDR3 amino acids: CAIQGGGTKLYEQYF. For the CDR3, the DNA is TGTGCCATCCAAGGGGGGGGGACAAAACTCTACGAGCAGTACTTC.

This clonotype occurred a few times. The chain has TRBV6-5 and TRBJ2-1; possible D gene TRBD2, 6 bases. The CDR3 covers 15 residues. CDR1 MNHEY and CDR2 SVGAGI come from the germline V gene. V was pared by 2 bases and J by 5 bases, with 13 bases between. The DNA for the CDR3 is TGTGCCAGCAGTTACGGAGAGACTAGTAACAATGAGCAGTTCTTC. This translates into CASSYGETSNNEQFF.

The V and J genes are TRBV5-1 and TRBJ2-7, with 13 bases fitting TRBD2. CDR3 length: 18 residues. V trimming: 4 bases; J trimming: 0 bases; junction bases outside the gene matches: 10. The germline V gene has CDR1 SGHRS and CDR2 YFSETQ. The CDR3, as DNA: TGCGCCAGCAGCACAACCGGGACTAGCGGGGTCAGCTCCTACGAGCAGTACTTC. As protein: CASSTTGTSGVSSYEQYF.

This clonotype turned up a few times. The chain recombines TRBV10-3 with TRBJ2-3; D might be TRBD2 (6 bases). Between the trimmed V and J ends, which lost 6 bases and 1 base, there was a span of 8 bases. This CDR3 is built from 13 residues. Per germline, CDR1 ENHRY and CDR2 SYGVKD. As DNA, the CDR3 is TGTGCCATCAGAGAGCGGGGCACAGATACGCAGTATTTT. Residues: CAIRERGTDTQYF.

V and J are TRBV15 and TRBJ2-6, with no clear D. Trimming pared 0 bases from V and 1 base from J, leaving 7 bases between. Germline lookup yields CDR1 LNHNV and CDR2 YYDKDF (reference sequence). This CDR3 comprises 16 residues. Written as DNA, the CDR3 is TGTGCCACCAGCAGAGATACGGAATCTGGGGCCAACGTCCTGACTTTC. Translated, it gives CATSRDTESGANVLTF. The full variable domain, in which reference TRBV15 and TRBJ2-6 provide the parts outside the CDR3, is DAMVIQNPRYQVTQFGKPVTLSCSQTLNHNVMYWYQQKSSQAPKLLFHYYDKDFNNEADTPDNFQSRRPNTSFCFLDIRSPGLGDTAMYLCATSRDTESGANVLTFGAGSRLTVL.

The chain carries TRBV7-3 and TRBJ2-1; D not resolved. The J call could be wrong; TRBJ2-7 is a better fit for the DNA end. CDR1 is SGHTA, CDR2 FQGTGA, per germline. The CDR3 extends over 15 amino acids. The CDR3 here is CASSPNPTLYNEQYF. The CDR3 nucleotides read TGTGCCAGCAGCCCAAACCCGACTCTCTACAATGAGCAGTACTTC.

This clonotype was picked up one time. The chain combines TRBV3-1 with TRBJ1-2; D might be TRBD1 (5 bases). The CDR3 covers 15 residues. Trimming took off 3 bases at V and 4 bases at J, with 15 bases between the two ends. Germline values: CDR1 LGHDT, CDR2 YNNKEL (reference sequence). CDR3 nucleotides: TGTGCCAGCAGCCAGAGGGCCGGGGGAGCCTATGGCTACACCTTC. Translating gives CASSQRAGGAYGYTF.

This rearrangement joins TRBV7-2 to TRBJ1-5; D is ambiguous. The CDR3 is made up of 13 amino acids. CDR1 SGHTA and CDR2 FQGNSA come from the germline V gene. V was trimmed by 1 base and J by 6 bases, leaving 7 bases between them. Written as DNA, the CDR3 is TGTGCCAGCAGCTTAGATAAAGGTCAGCCCCAGCATTTT. The encoded protein is CASSLDKGQPQHF.

Many counts were recorded for this clonotype. The rearrangement joins TRBV7-8 to TRBJ1-2, with no clear D. Between the trimmed V and J ends, which lost 6 bases and 1 base, there was a span of 12 bases. Germline assignment: CDR1 SGHVS and CDR2 FQNEAQ. This CDR3 has 14 amino acids. In nucleotides, the CDR3 is TGTGCCAGCAGTCCCGGTGAAGATAACTATGGCTACACCTTC. This translates into CASSPGEDNYGYTF.

The chain combines TRBV28 with TRBJ2-4, with D possibly matching TRBD2 (5 bases). Germline V gene data show CDR1 as MDHEN and CDR2 as SYDVKM. This CDR3 is 15 amino acids long. Trimming took 4 bases from V and 13 from J, leaving 23 bases between them. The CDR3 region is CASSSSGRFPEEQYF. CDR3 nucleotide sequence: TGTGCCAGCAGTTCCTCAGGAAGATTCCCGGAGGAGCAGTACTTC.

This clonotype was picked up one time. The V call is TRBV14, the J call TRBJ2-7, with D perhaps TRBD1 (6 bases). This CDR3 contains 13 residues. CDR1 SGHDN and CDR2 FVKESK come from the germline V gene. Trimming took 6 bases from V and 7 from J, leaving 16 bases between them. For the CDR3, the DNA is TGTGCCAGCAGTCGGGACATCTGGAATGAGCAGTACTTC. It encodes CASSRDIWNEQYF.

The gene calls are TRBV6-2 or TRBV6-3 and TRBJ2-3, with no clear D. CDR1 is MNHEY, CDR2 SVGEGT, per germline. Trimming stripped 2 bases from V and 4 bases from J, with 7 bases between. The CDR3 totals 13 residues. CDR3 DNA: TGTGCCAGCAGTTACCTTAGCCCAGATACGCAGTATTTT. Translating it yields CASSYLSPDTQYF.

This clonotype has more than one count but fewer than ten. V is TRBV7-9 and J is TRBJ2-7; 7 positions match TRBD1. The CDR3 runs 15 residues. The V and J ends lost 4 bases and 4 bases, in that order; junction bases with no gene match: 10. Germline V gives CDR1 SEHNR, CDR2 FQNEAQ (reference sequence). The CDR3 sequence: CASSSLAGRGYEQYF. The CDR3 DNA follows: TGTGCCAGCAGCTCCCTCGCGGGCAGGGGGTACGAGCAGTACTTC.

In regard to this clonotype: At one of its ends the junction is not consistent with the germline gene, which may arise from a read error. The chain couples TRBV6-1 to TRBJ2-3, with 7 bases lining up with TRBD2. The CDR3 sequence is 13 residues long. Germline V gene sequence: CDR1 MNHNS, CDR2 SASEGT. CDR3 nucleotide sequence: TGTGCCGGCAGTGAGGGACTACCAGATACGCAGTATTTT. This encodes CAGSEGLPDTQYF.